This T cell receptor beta chain came from a study of low-dose radiotherapy and immunotherapy resistance in tumors. As for the study in general: Treatment of Cohort 2 consisted of 1 Gy per fraction every two weeks, amounting to 13 Gy over 26 weeks. Each patient was administered nivolumab intravenously at 240 mg, which was a flat dose, every two weeks, along with intravenous ipilimumab at 1 mg/kg every six weeks.

Germline CDR1 reads SGHNT; CDR2 reads YYREEE (reference sequence). The CDR3 totals 14 residues. The V end lost 3 bases, the J end lost 4 bases, and 13 bases lay between the germline ends. TRAV and TRBV primers primed cDNA for both TCRalpha and TCRbeta. TCRs were put through approximately 20 PCR cycles of amplification with Phusion. A constant-region primer and the V-primer adapter served as the primer pair. TCRdb redid the calling of the reads with MiXCR, one entry per CDR3 protein. The sample yields about 100,000 distinct CDR3 sequences, roughly 20% seen once. Specified time point: after trial treatment. As to treatment: LDRT plus nivolumab, ipilimumab, low-dose cyclophosphamide and aspirin (RACIN trial). It was nivolumab, ipilimumab, aspirin, low-dose cyclophosphamide and low-dose radiotherapy that donors received. Each eligible patient had an advanced solid tumor, and these tumors lacked tumor-infiltrating lymphocytes.

The receptor was derived from a male donor with prostate cancer. The J gene is TRBJ1-2, the V gene TRBV5-4, with D tentatively TRBD1 (5 bases). The specimen comprised PBMCs, sampled after low-dose radiotherapy plus immunotherapy. For the CDR3, the DNA is TGTGCCAGCAGCTCGCCGGACATGGTCTATGGCTACACCTTC. This gives the protein CASSSPDMVYGYTF.